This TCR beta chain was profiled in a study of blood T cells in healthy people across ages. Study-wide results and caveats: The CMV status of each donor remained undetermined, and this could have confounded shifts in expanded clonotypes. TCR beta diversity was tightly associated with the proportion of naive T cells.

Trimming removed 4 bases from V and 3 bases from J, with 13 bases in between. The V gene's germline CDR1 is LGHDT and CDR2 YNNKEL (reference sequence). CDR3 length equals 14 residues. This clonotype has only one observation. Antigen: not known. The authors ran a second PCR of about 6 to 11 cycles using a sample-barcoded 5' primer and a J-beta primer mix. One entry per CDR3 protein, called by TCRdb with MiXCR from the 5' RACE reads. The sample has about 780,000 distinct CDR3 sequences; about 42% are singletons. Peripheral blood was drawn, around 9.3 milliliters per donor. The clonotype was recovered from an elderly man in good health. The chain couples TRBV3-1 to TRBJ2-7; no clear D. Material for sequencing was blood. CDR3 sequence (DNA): TGTGCCAGCAGCCCTGGGTTGGAATTCTACGAGCAGTACTTC. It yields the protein CASSPGLEFYEQYF.